Presented here are 2 T cell receptor beta chains from one specimen sequenced in a study of blood T cell repertoires in COVID-19. Here immunoSEQ multiplex PCR was the method, and the copy in TCRdb shows in-frame clones only, minus some. Among hundreds of thousands of clones listed, 75% to 90% were seen once. Input material: PBMCs or T cells enriched from blood (not recorded which). These receptor sequences come from a man between 25 and 39 years old who had recovered from COVID-19.

This chain connects TRBV11-2 to TRBJ1-4, with a weak D call TRBD1 (5 bases). CDR3 length equals 16 residues. CDR1 and CDR2 from the germline V gene are SGHAT and FQNNGV. Trimming stripped 5 bases from V and 2 bases from J, with 15 bases between. The DNA for the CDR3 is TGTGCCAGCAGCCGATTCGGGGGGGGTACTAATGAAAAACTGTTTTTT. Its translation: CASSRFGGGTNEKLFF.

The chain is built from TRBV7-9 and TRBJ1-2; D remains ambiguous. CDR1 is SEHNR and CDR2 is FQNEAQ in the germline V gene (reference sequence). The CDR3 consists of 13 residues. The V end was cut by 4 bases, the J end by 3 bases, with 9 bases between. CDR3 in amino acids: CASSSTVDYGYTF. The CDR3 DNA reads TGTGCCAGCAGCTCCACAGTGGACTATGGCTACACCTTC.